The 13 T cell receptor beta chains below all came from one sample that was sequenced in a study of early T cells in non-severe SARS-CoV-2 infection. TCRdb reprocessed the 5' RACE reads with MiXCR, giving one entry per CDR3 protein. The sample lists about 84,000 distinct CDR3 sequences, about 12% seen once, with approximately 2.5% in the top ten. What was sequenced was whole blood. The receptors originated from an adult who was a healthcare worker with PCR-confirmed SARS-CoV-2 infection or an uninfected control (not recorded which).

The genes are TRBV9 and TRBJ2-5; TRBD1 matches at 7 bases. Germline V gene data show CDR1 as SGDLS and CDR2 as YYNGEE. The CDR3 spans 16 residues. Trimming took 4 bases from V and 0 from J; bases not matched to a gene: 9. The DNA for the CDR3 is TGTGCCAGCAGCCCCCGACAGGGTGGGTACCAAGAGACCCAGTACTTC. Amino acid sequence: CASSPRQGGYQETQYF.

The CDR3 spells CASSLFAAAGELFF. CDR3 nucleotides: TGTGCCAGCAGCTTATTCGCGGCGGCCGGGGAGCTGTTTTTT. This rearrangement joins TRBV11-3 to TRBJ2-2; D gene ambiguous. The CDR3 runs to 14 residues. The germline CDR1 and CDR2 sequences are SGHNT and YENEEA. The V and J ends lost 2 bases and 6 bases respectively, with 10 bases between them.

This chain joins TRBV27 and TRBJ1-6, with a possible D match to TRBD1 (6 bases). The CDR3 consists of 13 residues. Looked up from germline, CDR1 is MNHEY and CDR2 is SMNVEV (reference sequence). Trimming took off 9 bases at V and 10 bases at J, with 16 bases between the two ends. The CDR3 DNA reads TGTGCCAGTAGAGGGGGGCACAGCTCACCCCTCCACTTT. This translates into CASRGGHSSPLHF.

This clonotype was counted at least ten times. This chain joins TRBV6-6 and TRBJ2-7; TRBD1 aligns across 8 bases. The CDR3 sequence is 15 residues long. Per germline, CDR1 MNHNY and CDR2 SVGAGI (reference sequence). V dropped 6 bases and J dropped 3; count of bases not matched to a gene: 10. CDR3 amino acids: CASSDTRGRLYEQYF. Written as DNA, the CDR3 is TGTGCCAGCAGCGATACCAGGGGGCGTCTCTACGAGCAGTACTTC.

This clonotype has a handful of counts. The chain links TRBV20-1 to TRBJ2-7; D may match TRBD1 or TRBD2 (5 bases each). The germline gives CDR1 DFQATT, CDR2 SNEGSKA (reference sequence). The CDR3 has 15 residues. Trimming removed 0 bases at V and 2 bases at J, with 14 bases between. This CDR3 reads CSARDQGPSAYEQYF. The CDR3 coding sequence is TGCAGTGCTAGAGATCAGGGACCGAGCGCCTACGAGCAGTACTTC.

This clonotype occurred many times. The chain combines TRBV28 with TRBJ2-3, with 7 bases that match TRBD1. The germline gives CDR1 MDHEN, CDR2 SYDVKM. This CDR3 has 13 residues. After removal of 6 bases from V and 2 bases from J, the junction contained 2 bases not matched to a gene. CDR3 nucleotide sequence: TGTGCCAGCAGCGACAGGGACACAGATACGCAGTATTTT. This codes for CASSDRDTDTQYF.

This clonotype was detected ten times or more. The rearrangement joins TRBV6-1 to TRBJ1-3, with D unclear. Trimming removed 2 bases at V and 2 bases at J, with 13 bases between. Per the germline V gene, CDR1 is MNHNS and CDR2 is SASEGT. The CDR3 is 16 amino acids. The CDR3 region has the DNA TGTGCCAGCAGTGAACTGCCGACGAACACTGGAAACACCATATATTTT. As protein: CASSELPTNTGNTIYF.

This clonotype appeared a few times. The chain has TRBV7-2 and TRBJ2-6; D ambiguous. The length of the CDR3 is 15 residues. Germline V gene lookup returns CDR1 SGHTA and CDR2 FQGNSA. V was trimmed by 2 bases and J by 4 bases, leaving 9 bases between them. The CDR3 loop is CASSLWARGANVLTF. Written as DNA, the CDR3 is TGTGCCAGCAGCTTATGGGCCCGAGGGGCCAACGTCCTGACTTTC.

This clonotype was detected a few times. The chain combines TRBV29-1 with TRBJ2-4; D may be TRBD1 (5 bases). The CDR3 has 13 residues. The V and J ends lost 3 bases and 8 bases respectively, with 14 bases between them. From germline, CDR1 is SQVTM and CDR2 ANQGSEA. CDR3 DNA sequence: TGCAGCGTTGAGCAAGACACAGGCTACATTCAGTACTTC. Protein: CSVEQDTGYIQYF. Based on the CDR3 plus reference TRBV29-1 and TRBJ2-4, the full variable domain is SAVISQKPSRDICQRGTSLTIQCQVDSQVTMMFWYRQQPGQSLTLIATANQGSEATYESGFVIDKFPISRPNLTFSTLTVSNMSPEDSSIYLCSVEQDTGYIQYFGAGTRLSVL.

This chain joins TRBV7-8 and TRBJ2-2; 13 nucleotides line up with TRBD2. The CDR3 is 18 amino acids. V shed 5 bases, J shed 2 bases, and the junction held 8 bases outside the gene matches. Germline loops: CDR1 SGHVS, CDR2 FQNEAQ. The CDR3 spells CASSPRTSGGPNTGELFF. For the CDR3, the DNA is TGTGCCAGCAGCCCCCGGACTAGCGGGGGCCCCAACACCGGGGAGCTGTTTTTT.

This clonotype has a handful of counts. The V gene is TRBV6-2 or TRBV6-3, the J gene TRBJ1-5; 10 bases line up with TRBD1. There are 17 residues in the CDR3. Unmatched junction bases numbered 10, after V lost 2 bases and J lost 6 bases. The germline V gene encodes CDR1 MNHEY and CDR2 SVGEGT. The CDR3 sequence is CASSYAPGTGVFQPQHF. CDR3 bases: TGTGCCAGCAGTTACGCCCCCGGGACAGGGGTCTTTCAGCCCCAGCATTTT.

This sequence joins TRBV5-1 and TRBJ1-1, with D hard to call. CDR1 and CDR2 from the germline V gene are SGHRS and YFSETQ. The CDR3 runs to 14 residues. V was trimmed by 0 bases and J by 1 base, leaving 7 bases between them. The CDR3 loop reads CASSLEPRNTEAFF. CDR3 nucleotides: TGCGCCAGCAGCTTGGAGCCCAGGAACACTGAAGCTTTCTTT.

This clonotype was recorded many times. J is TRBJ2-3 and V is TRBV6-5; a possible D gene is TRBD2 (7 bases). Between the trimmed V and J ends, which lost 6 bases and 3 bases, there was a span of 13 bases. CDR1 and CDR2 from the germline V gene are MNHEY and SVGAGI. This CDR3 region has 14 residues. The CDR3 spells CASRDGGLTDTQYF. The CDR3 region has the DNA TGTGCCAGCAGAGACGGGGGGCTGACAGATACGCAGTATTTT.